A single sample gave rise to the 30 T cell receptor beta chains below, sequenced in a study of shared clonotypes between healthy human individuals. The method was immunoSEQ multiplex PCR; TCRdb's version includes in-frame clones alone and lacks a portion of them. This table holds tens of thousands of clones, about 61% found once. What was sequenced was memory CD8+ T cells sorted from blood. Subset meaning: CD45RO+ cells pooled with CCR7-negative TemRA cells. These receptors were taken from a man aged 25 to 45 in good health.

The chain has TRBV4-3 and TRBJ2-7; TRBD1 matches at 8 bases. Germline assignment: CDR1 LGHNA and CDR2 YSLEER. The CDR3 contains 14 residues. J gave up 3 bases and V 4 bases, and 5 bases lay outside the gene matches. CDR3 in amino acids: CASSLGQGRYEQYF. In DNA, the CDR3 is TGCGCCAGCAGCCTAGGACAGGGACGCTACGAGCAGTACTTC.

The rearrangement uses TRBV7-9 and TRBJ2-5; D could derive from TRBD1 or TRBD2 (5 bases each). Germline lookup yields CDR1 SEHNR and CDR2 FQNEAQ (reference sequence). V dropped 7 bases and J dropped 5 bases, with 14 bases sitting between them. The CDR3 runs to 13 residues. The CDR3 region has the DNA TGTGCCAGCACCGATGGGACGCGGGAGACCCAGTACTTC. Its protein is CASTDGTRETQYF.

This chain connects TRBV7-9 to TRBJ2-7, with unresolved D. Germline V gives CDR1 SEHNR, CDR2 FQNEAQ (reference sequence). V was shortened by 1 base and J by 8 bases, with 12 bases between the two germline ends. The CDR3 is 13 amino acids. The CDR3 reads CASSLGARPQQYF. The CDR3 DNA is TGTGCCAGCAGCTTAGGGGCCAGGCCCCAGCAGTACTTC.

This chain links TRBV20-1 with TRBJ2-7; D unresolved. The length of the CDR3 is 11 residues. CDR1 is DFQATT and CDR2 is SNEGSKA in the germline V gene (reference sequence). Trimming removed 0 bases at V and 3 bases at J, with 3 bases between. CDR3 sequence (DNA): TGCAGTGCTAGAGATCTCTACGAGCAGTACTTC. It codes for CSARDLYEQYF.

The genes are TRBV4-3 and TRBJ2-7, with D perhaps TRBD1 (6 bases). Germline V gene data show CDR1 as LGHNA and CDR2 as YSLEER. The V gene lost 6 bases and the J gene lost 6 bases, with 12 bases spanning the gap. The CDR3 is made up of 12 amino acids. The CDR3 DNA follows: TGCGCCAGCAGACAGGGTCTCCGCGAGCAGTACTTC. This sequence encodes CASRQGLREQYF.

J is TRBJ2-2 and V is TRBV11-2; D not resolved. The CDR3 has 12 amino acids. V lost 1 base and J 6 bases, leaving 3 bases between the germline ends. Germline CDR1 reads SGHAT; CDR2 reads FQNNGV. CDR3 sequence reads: CASSLVAGELFF. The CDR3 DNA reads TGTGCCAGCAGCTTAGTTGCCGGGGAGCTGTTTTTT.

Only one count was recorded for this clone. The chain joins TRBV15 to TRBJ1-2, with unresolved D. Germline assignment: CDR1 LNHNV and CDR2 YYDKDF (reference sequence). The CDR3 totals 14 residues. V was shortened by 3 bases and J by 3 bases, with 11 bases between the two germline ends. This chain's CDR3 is CATSRDRTHYGYTF. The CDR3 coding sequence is TGTGCCACCAGCAGGGACCGTACCCACTATGGCTACACCTTC.

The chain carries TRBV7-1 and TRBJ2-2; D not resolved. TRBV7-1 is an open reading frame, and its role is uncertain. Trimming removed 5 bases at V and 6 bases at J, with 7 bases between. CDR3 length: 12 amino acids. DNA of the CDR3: TGTGCCAGCAGCGGACGATCCGGGGAGCTGTTTTTT. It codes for CASSGRSGELFF.

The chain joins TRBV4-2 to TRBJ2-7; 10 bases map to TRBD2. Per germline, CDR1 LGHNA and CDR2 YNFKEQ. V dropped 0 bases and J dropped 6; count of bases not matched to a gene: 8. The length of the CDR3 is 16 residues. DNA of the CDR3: TGTGCCAGCAGCCAAGATGAAGCGGGAGGGCCGGCCGAGCAGTACTTC. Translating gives CASSQDEAGGPAEQYF.

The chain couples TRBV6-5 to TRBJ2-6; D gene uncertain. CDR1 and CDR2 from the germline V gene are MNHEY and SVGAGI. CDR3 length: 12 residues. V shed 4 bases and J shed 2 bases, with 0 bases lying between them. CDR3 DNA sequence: TGTGCCAGCAGTTCTGGGGCCAACGTCCTGACTTTC. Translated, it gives CASSSGANVLTF.

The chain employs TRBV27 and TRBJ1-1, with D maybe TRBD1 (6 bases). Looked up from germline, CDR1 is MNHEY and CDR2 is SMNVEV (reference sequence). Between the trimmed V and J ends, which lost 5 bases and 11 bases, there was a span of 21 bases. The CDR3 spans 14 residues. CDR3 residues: CASSLQQGRLEAFF. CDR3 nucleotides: TGTGCCAGCAGTCTGCAACAGGGACGCTTAGAGGCTTTCTTT.

CDR3 sequence: CASSLGSDYNEQFF. The CDR3 DNA is TGTGCCAGCAGCCTAGGGTCCGATTACAATGAGCAGTTCTTC. The chain carries TRBV5-6 and TRBJ2-1; no clear D. This CDR3 region has 14 residues. The germline CDR1 and CDR2 sequences are SGHDT and YYEEEE. V dropped 4 bases and J dropped 4 bases, with 12 bases sitting between them.

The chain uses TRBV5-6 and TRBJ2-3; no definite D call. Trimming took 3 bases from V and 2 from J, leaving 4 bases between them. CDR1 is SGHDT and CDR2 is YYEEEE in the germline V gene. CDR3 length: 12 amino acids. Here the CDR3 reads CASSSHTDTQYF. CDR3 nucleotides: TGTGCCAGCAGCTCCCACACAGATACGCAGTATTTT.

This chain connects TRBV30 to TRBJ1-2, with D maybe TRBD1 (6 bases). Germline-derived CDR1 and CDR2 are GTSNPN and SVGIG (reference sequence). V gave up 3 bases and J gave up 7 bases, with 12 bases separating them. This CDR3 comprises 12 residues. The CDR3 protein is CAWRATGIGYTF. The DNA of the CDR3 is TGTGCCTGGAGGGCCACAGGGATTGGCTACACCTTC. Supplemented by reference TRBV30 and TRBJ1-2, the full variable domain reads SQTIHQWPATLVQPVGSPLSLECTVEGTSNPNLYWYRQAAGRGLQLLFYSVGIGQISSEVPQNLSASRPQDRQFILSSKKLLLSDSGFYLCAWRATGIGYTFGSGTRLTVV.

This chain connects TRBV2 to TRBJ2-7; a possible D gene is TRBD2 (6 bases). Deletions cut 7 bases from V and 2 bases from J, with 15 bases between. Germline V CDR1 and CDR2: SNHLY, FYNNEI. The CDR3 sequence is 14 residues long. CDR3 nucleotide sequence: TGTGCCAGCACGGGGGTCTTAAATGCCTACGAGCAGTACTTC. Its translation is CASTGVLNAYEQYF. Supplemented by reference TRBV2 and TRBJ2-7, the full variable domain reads EPEVTQTPSHQVTQMGQEVILRCVPISNHLYFYWYRQILGQKVEFLVSFYNNEISEKSEIFDDQFSVERPDGSNFTLKIRSTKLEDSAMYFCASTGVLNAYEQYFGPGTRLTVT.

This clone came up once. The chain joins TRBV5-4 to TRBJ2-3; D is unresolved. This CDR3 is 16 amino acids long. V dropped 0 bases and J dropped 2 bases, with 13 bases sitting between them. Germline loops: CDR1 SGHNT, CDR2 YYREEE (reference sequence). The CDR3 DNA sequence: TGTGCCAGCAGCTTGGTGGGCGTACGGTACACAGATACGCAGTATTTT. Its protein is CASSLVGVRYTDTQYF.

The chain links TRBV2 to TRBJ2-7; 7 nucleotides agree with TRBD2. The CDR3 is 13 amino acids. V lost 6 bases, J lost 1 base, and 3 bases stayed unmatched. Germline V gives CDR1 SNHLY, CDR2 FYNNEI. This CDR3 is CASSGLGSYEQYF. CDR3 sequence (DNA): TGTGCCAGCAGCGGACTAGGTTCCTACGAGCAGTACTTC.

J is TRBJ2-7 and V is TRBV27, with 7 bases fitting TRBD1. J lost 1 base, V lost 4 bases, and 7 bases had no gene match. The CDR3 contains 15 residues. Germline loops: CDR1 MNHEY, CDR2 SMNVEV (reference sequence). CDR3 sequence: CASSSRQGTSYEQYF. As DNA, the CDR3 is TGTGCCAGCAGTTCTCGACAGGGCACATCCTACGAGCAGTACTTC.

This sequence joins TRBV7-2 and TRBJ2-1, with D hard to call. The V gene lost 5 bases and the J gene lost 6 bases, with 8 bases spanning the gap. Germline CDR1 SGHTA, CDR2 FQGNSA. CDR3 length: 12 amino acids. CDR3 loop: CASSPMGNEQFF. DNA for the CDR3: TGTGCCAGCAGCCCTATGGGCAATGAGCAGTTCTTC.

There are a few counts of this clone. CDR3 loop: CASSSNDRGLYNEQFF. CDR3 nucleotides: TGTGCCAGCAGCTCCAACGACAGGGGGCTTTACAATGAGCAGTTCTTC. The genes are TRBV7-6 and TRBJ2-1; 10 nucleotides align to TRBD1. CDR3 length: 16 residues. Losses at the gene ends were 4 bases for V and 4 bases for J; bases not matched to a gene: 7. Germline lookup yields CDR1 SGHVS and CDR2 FNYEAQ.

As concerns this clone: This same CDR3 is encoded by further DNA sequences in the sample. CDR3 coding DNA: TGTGCCACCAGCAGAGAACTAGCGGGATCCTACGAGCAGTACTTC. Translation: CATSRELAGSYEQYF. This chain uses TRBV15 with TRBJ2-7; 10 bases are shared with TRBD2. This CDR3 comprises 15 residues. Germline CDR1 LNHNV, CDR2 YYDKDF (reference sequence). J was trimmed by 1 base and V by 0 bases; bases with no gene match: 0.

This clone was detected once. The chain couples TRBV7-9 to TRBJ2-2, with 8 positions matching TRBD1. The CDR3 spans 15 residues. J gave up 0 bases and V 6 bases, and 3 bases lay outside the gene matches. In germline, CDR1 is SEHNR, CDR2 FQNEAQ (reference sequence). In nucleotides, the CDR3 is TGTGCCAGCAGACCGGGACAGGCGAACACCGGGGAGCTGTTTTTT. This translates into CASRPGQANTGELFF.

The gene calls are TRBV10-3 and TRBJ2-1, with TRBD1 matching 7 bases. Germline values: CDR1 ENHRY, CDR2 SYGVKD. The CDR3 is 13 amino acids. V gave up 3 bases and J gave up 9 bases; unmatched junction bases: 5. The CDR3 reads CAISDPPGGEQFF. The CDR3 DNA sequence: TGTGCCATCAGTGACCCCCCAGGGGGTGAGCAGTTCTTC.

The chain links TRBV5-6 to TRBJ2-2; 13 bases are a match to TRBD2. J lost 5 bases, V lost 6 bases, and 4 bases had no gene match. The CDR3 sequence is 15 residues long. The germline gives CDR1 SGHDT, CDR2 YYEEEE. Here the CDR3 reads CASTQGLAGTGELFF. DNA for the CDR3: TGTGCCAGCACCCAGGGACTAGCGGGAACCGGGGAGCTGTTTTTT.

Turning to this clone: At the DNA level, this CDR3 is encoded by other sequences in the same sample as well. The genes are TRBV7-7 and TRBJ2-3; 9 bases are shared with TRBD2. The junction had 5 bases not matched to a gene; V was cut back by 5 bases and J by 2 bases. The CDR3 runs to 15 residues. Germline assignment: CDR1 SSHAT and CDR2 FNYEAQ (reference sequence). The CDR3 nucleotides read TGTGCCAGCAGCCCAGGACTAGCGAACACAGATACGCAGTATTTT. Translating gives CASSPGLANTDTQYF.

CDR3 in amino acids: CASSQSTGYNEQFF. For the CDR3, the DNA is TGTGCCAGCAGCCAATCGACAGGCTACAATGAGCAGTTCTTC. The chain is built from TRBV14 and TRBJ2-1; D may be TRBD1 (6 bases). Between the trimmed V and J ends, which lost 2 bases and 3 bases, there was a span of 8 bases. This CDR3 is 14 amino acids long. Germline CDR1 SGHDN, CDR2 FVKESK.

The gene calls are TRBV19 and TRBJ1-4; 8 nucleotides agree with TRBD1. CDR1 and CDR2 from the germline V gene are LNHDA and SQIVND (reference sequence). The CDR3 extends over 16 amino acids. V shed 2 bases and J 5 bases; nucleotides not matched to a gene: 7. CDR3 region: CASSIQTGAQNEKLFF. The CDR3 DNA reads TGTGCCAGTAGTATACAGACAGGGGCCCAAAATGAAAAACTGTTTTTT. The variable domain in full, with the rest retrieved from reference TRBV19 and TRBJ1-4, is DGGITQSPKYLFRKEGQNVTLSCEQNLNHDAMYWYRQDPGQGLRLIYYSQIVNDFQKGDIAEGYSVSREKKESFPLTVTSAQKNPTAFYLCASSIQTGAQNEKLFFGSGTQLSVL.

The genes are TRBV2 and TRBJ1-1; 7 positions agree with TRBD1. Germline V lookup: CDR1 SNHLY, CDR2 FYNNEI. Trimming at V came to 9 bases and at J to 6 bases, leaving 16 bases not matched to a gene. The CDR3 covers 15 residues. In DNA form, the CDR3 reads TGTGCCAGACGGACAGGCGTCGGGGTTAACCCTGAAGCTTTCTTT. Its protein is CARRTGVGVNPEAFF.

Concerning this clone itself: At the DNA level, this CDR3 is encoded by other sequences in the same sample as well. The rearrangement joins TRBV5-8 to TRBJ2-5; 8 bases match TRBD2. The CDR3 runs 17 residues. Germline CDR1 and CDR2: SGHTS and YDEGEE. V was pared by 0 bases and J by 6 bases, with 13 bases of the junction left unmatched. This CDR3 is CASSLEGRGGRYKTQYF. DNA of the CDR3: TGTGCCAGCAGCTTGGAGGGTCGCGGCGGGAGGTACAAGACCCAGTACTTC.

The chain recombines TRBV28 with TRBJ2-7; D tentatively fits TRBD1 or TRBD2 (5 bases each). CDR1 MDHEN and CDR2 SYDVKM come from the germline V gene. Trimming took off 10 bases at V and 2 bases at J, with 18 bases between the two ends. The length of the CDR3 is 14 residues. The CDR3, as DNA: TGTGCCACCACAGGTGGATGGGGGACCTACGAGCAGTACTTC. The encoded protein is CATTGGWGTYEQYF.